What follows describes a single T cell receptor (beta chain). What this receptor recognizes is not known. It has no much larger one-base neighbor in the sample; base qualities were not kept. Genomic DNA was isolated using the Qiagen DNeasy kit from unsorted PBMCs as well as from negatively selected CD4+ and CD8+ fractions. Amplification of TCR beta CDR3 regions was done by immunoSEQ multiplex PCR with primers that anneal to V and J segments. Amplification bias was minimized using a synthetic immune receptor repertoire, and residual bias was removed computationally after sequencing. Concerning the study's data processing: Repertoire diversity was quantified as the Shannon entropy index using custom Python scripts. The unsorted, CD4+ and CD8+ repertoires were each analyzed separately, with the exception of combined analyses, where CD4+ and CD8+ sequences were merged in silico. A clone counted as expanded when the clone's frequency after treatment rose at least 2-fold relative to C1D1, and clones undetected at baseline were given a pseudocount of 0.5. Clones with 0 or 1 copy at C1D1 were defined as singleton clones, while clones with 2 or more copies were defined as non-singleton clones. Clones expanded in unsorted samples were annotated as CD4+, CD8+ or unknown by matching protein sequences in sorted samples from the same patient. Wilcoxon tests were applied to paired samples to test diversity changes from C1D1 to C4D1. TCRdb mirrors the immuneACCESS table, restricted to in-frame sequences. Some clones are absent from its copies; in checked studies, under half trace to an unresolved V gene, and the reason for the others is unknown. V, J and clone size are taken as reported in that table, and D and trimming were inferred from the DNA itself. The sample table lists over 75,000 clones, less than 95% of them with a count of one. The ten most abundant clones make up around 3% of the sample.

Based on the germline V gene, the CDR1 and CDR2 sequences are LGHNA and YSLEER. The CDR3 starts with the cysteine, ends with the phenylalanine, and has 15 residues. Here the CDR3 DNA is all that survives: 45 bases in frame from base 1. The germline V and J ends show losses of 4 bases and 7 bases respectively, and no gene match explains 8 bases of the junction. The data are from a study of PD-1 blockade in classical Hodgkin lymphoma (dated by TCRdb to 2018 to 2021). About the full investigation: Nivolumab dosing was 3 mg/kg intravenously every 2 weeks, continuing until either disease progression or unacceptable toxicity. To define a peripheral blood immune signature of response to PD-1 blockade in classical Hodgkin lymphoma, the study combined TCR beta sequencing with CyTOF. Study-wide findings and limitations: Trial patients with a complete response had baseline diversity similar to that of newly diagnosed patients, while partial responders and progressors had significantly lower diversity. Diversity was lower in patients who began nivolumab less than 1 year after ASCT, so these patients were left out of later analyses to avoid confounding by immune reconstitution. The study was restricted to a single clinical trial cohort, and the causes of repertoire differences, possibly disease activity or prior therapy, were left undefined. CD4+ but not CD8+ TCR diversity rose significantly by C4D1 (p=0.0027 vs p=0.16), most apparent in complete responders (p=0.02). Baseline TCR diversity was reported to be lower in newly diagnosed patients than in healthy donors and to be lower still in relapsed/refractory patients.

Interpreted using the paper, the time point label stands for: cycle 4 day 1 (C4D1), after less than 7 weeks of nivolumab. Relapse after autologous stem cell transplantation had occurred in all trial patients, and cohorts A, B and C were distinguished by prior brentuximab vedotin exposure. The trial cohort included 50 to 70 patients with relapsed/refractory classical Hodgkin lymphoma, and each patient had a best overall response of complete response, partial response or progressive disease. In the multi-cohort phase II CheckMate 205 trial, trial patients received single-agent nivolumab. An independent review committee assessed best overall response by applying the 2007 International Working Group response criteria. Trial PBMCs were collected immediately before nivolumab initiation (C1D1) and during therapy at cycle 2 day 1 and cycle 4 day 1. Peripheral blood was collected in 8 mL Vacutainer Cell Preparation Tubes, from which PBMCs were isolated by centrifugation and then cryopreserved.

The sequence came from a human donor with classical Hodgkin lymphoma. Sequencing was performed on peripheral blood mononuclear cells (PBMCs), taken before the fourth cycle of nivolumab. Recombination connected TRBV4-3 to TRBJ2-4, and TRBD2 matches 9 of the central bases. The CDR3 region: CASSRRGGGGNIQYF. The DNA is as follows: TGCGCCAGCAGCCGTCGCGGCGGGGGGGGGAACATTCAGTACTTC.